The 3 T cell receptor beta chains reported below all come from one sample, sequenced in a study of early T cells in non-severe SARS-CoV-2 infection. MiXCR, applied by TCRdb to the 5' RACE reads, yields one record per CDR3 protein. The profile shows under 50,000 distinct CDR3 sequences, around 6% of them singletons. Sequenced material: whole blood. These receptors were collected from an adult who was a healthcare worker with PCR-confirmed SARS-CoV-2 infection or an uninfected control (not recorded which).

This clonotype was recorded at least ten times. This chain connects TRBV6-6 to TRBJ1-5; 7 bases align to TRBD1. Losses at the gene ends were 7 bases for V and 2 bases for J; bases not matched to a gene: 8. CDR1 is MNHNY, CDR2 SVGAGI, per germline (reference sequence). The CDR3 length is 15 residues. The CDR3 sequence: CASTAQGSGNQPQHF. The CDR3 coding sequence is TGTGCCAGCACCGCACAGGGGTCCGGCAATCAGCCCCAGCATTTT.

This clonotype was detected a few times. The rearrangement links TRBV5-6 to TRBJ2-7; 8 positions agree with TRBD1. This CDR3 is built from 15 residues. J gave up 6 bases and V 4 bases, and 12 bases lay outside the gene matches. Germline CDR1 reads SGHDT; CDR2 reads YYEEEE. The CDR3 is CASSRIDRGEGEQYF. The DNA for the CDR3 is TGTGCCAGCAGCAGGATAGACAGGGGCGAAGGCGAGCAGTACTTC.

The chain recombines TRBV6-2 or TRBV6-3 with TRBJ2-4; TRBD1 agrees at 7 bases. The V segment lost 6 bases and the J segment 1 base; nucleotides outside the gene matches: 9. Germline lookup yields CDR1 MNHEY and CDR2 SVGEGT. CDR3 length equals 16 residues. CDR3 nucleotide sequence: TGTGCCAGCAGCCCCCCGACGGACAGGGCCAAAAACATTCAGTACTTC. It encodes CASSPPTDRAKNIQYF.